Below are 4 T cell receptor beta chains sequenced from a single sample in a study of human T cells and chemical hapten exposure. Time point of the sample: patch test 1, 2 weeks after DPC sensitization. The treatment was: therapeutic diphenylcyclopropenone sensitization with weekly scalp DPC. MiXCR, run by TCRdb on the RACE reads, gives a single entry per CDR3 protein. The sample lists 380,000 or so distinct CDR3 sequences, around 5% occurring once. The source material was whole blood, sampled in connection with sensitization to the hapten diphenylcyclopropenone (DPC). The receptors were gathered from a woman aged 45-65 years with alopecia areata. Some clones in this sample may be carry-over from other donors' samples.

The J gene is TRBJ2-4, the V gene TRBV7-8; D is ambiguous. The germline CDR1 and CDR2 sequences are SGHVS and FQNEAQ. This CDR3 contains 15 residues. Trimming shortened V by 5 bases and J by 0 bases, and 11 bases separated the two germline ends. This chain's CDR3 is CASSHPRLAKNIQYF. CDR3 nucleotide sequence: TGTGCCAGCAGCCACCCCCGATTAGCCAAAAACATTCAGTACTTC.

In its sample, this clonotype was seen many times. This chain links TRBV14 with TRBJ1-2; a weak D match, TRBD1 (5 bases). The germline V and J ends were trimmed by 5 bases and 4 bases, with 11 bases remaining between them. CDR1 and CDR2 (germline): SGHDN, FVKESK. The CDR3 runs to 13 residues. The CDR3, as DNA: TGTGCCAGCAGCGTGGGGGAGGCCTATGGCTACACCTTC. Translation: CASSVGEAYGYTF. Full variable domain (outside the CDR3, taken from reference TRBV14 and TRBJ1-2): EAGVTQFPSHSVIEKGQTVTLRCDPISGHDNLYWYRRVMGKEIKFLLHFVKESKQDESGMPNNRFLAERTGGTYSTLKVQPAELEDSGVYFCASSVGEAYGYTFGSGTRLTVV.

This clonotype was seen many times. This rearrangement joins TRBV28 to TRBJ2-5, with TRBD2 as a possible D gene (5 bases). Germline loops: CDR1 MDHEN, CDR2 SYDVKM. The CDR3 contains 15 residues. V was trimmed by 6 bases and J by 4 bases, leaving 18 bases between them. In DNA, the CDR3 is TGTGCCAGCAGCGGAGAAACCGGCGAGGGAGAGACCCAGTACTTC. Protein sequence: CASSGETGEGETQYF.

Many counts were recorded for this clonotype. The chain is built from TRBV4-2 and TRBJ1-5; tentatively, D is TRBD1 (5 bases). From germline, CDR1 is LGHNA and CDR2 YNFKEQ. V lost 0 bases and J 7 bases, leaving 13 bases between the germline ends. The CDR3 has 15 residues. The CDR3 reads CASSQDPGINQPQHF. The DNA of the CDR3 is TGTGCCAGCAGCCAAGATCCAGGGATCAACCAGCCCCAGCATTTT.